This T cell receptor beta chain originates from a study of immune evolution from preneoplasia to lung adenocarcinoma. TCRdb's copy holds only in-frame clones and misses some; the assay was immunoSEQ multiplex PCR. The data hold 14,000 or so clones, with over 75% observed a single time. CDR3 length equals 15 residues. CDR1 and CDR2 from the germline V gene are ENHRY and SYGVKD. Trimming removed 8 bases from V and 4 bases from J; junction bases left unmatched: 8. The specimen was FFPE lung adenocarcinoma in situ tissue. The source is a donor aged 70 or over with lung adenocarcinoma. V and J are TRBV10-3 and TRBJ2-2; 9 positions match TRBD2. The CDR3 spells CAIAPSGKGTGELFF. The CDR3 nucleotides are TGTGCCATCGCCCCTAGCGGGAAGGGCACCGGGGAGCTGTTTTTT.